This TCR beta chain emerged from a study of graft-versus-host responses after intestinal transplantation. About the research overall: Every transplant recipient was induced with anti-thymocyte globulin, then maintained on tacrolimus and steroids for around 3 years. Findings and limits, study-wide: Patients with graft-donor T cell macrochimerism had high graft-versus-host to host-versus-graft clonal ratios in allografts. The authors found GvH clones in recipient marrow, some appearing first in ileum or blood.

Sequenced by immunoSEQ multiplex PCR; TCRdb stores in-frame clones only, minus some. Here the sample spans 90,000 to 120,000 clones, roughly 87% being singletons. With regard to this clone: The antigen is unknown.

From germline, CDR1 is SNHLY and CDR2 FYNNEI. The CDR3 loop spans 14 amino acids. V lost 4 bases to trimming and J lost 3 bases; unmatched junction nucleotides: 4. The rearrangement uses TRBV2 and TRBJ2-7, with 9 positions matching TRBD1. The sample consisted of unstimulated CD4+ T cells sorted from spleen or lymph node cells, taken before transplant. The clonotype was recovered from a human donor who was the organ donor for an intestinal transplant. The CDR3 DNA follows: TGTGCCAGCAGTGGGGGACAGGGTAGCTACGAGCAGTACTTC. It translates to CASSGGQGSYEQYF.